The entry that follows covers one T cell receptor beta chain sequence. The data were obtained in a study of blood T cell repertoires in COVID-19. Generated by immunoSEQ multiplex PCR, the TCRdb table keeps only in-frame clones and is missing some. The sample has some 180,000 clones; about 79% are singletons. This sequence was found in a human donor in a cohort sampled during active COVID-19. Specimen: peripheral blood.

The CDR3, as DNA: TGTGCCAGCAGTTACAACGACAGGCGGTACGCTTTCTTT. It translates to CASSYNDRRYAFF. The chain uses TRBV6-5 and TRBJ1-1; perhaps TRBD1 as D (6 bases). The germline V gene encodes CDR1 MNHEY and CDR2 SVGAGI. The CDR3 loop spans 13 amino acids. The germline V and J ends were trimmed by 2 bases and 11 bases, with 15 bases remaining between them.